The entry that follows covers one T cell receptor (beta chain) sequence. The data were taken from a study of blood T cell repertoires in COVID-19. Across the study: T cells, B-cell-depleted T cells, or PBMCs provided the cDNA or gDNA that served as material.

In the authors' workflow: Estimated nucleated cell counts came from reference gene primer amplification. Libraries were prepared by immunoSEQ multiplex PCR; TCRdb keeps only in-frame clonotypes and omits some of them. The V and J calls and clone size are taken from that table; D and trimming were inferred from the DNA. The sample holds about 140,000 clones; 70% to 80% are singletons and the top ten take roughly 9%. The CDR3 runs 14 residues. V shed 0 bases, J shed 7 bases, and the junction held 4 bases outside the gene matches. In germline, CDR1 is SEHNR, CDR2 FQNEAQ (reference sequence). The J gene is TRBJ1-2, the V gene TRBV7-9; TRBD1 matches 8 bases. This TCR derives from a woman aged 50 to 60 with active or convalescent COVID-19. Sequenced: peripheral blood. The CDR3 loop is CASSLALGQGGYTF. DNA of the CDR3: TGTGCCAGCAGCTTAGCGCTCGGACAGGGTGGCTACACCTTC. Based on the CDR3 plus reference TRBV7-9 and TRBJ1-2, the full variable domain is DTGVSQNPRHKITKRGQNVTFRCDPISEHNRLYWYRQTLGQGPEFLTYFQNEAQLEKSRLLSDRFSAERPKGSFSTLEIQRTEQGDSAMYLCASSLALGQGGYTFGSGTRLTVV.